The clone carrying this TCR beta chain turned up a few times. These data are taken from a study of type 1 and type 2 diabetes patients. Amplification started from genomic DNA. Multiplex PCR with 30 forward and 13 reverse primers amplified the TCR beta CDR3. From the multiplex PCR reads, TCRdb called clonotypes with MiXCR, one entry per CDR3 protein. The profile shows approximately 260,000 distinct CDR3 sequences, more than 45% of them singletons. The sequencing sample was made of peripheral blood mononuclear cells (PBMCs). This TCR was sampled from a man aged 18 to 35 with type 2 diabetes.

The CDR3 reads CASSPDIEAFF. Here the CDR3 DNA reads TGTGCCAGCAGCCCAGACATCGAAGCTTTCTTT. V usage is TRBV2 and J usage is TRBJ1-1; no definite D call. The CDR3 contains 11 residues. The germline V gene has CDR1 SNHLY and CDR2 FYNNEI. V shed 6 bases and J shed 8 bases, with 10 bases lying between them.